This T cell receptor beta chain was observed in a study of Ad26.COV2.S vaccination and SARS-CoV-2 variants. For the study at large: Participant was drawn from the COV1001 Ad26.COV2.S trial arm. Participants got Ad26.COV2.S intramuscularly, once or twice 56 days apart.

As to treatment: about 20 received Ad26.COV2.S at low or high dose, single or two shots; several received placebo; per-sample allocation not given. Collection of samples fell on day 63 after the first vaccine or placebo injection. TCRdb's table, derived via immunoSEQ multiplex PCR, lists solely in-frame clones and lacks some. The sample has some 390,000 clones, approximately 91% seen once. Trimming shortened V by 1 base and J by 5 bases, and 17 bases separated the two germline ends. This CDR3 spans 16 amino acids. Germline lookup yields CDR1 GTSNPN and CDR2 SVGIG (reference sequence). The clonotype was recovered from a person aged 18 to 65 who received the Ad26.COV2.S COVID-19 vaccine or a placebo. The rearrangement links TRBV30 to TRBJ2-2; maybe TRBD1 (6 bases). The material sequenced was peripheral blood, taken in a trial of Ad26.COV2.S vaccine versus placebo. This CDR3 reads CAWSGLYRVGTGELFF. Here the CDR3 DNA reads TGTGCCTGGAGTGGACTATACAGGGTGGGAACCGGGGAGCTGTTTTTT.